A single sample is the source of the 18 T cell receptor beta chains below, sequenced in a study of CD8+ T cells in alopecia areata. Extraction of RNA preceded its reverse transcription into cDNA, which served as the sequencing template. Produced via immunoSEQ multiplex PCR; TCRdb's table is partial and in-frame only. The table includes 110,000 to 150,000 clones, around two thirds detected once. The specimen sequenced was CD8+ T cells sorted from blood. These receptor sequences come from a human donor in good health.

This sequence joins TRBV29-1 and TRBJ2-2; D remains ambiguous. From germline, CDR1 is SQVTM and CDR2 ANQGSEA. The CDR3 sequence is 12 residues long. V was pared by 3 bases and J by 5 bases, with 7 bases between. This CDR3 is CSVDDGTGELFF. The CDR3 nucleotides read TGCAGCGTTGATGACGGAACCGGGGAGCTGTTTTTT.

For the CDR3, the DNA is TGTGCCAGCAGCGGGGCTCAGGGGTTTAACTATGGCTACACCTTC. This codes for CASSGAQGFNYGYTF. This chain links TRBV9 with TRBJ1-2; TRBD1 is a possible D gene (6 bases). The V end was cut by 3 bases, the J end by 1 base, with 13 bases between. This CDR3 is built from 15 residues. CDR1 is SGDLS, CDR2 YYNGEE, per germline.

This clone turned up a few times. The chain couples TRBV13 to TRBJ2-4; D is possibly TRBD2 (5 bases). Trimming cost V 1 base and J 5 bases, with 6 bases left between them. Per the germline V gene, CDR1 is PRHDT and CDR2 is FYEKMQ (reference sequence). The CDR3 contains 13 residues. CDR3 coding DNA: TGTGCCAGCAGCTTAGAAGCGGAAAACATTCAGTACTTC. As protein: CASSLEAENIQYF.

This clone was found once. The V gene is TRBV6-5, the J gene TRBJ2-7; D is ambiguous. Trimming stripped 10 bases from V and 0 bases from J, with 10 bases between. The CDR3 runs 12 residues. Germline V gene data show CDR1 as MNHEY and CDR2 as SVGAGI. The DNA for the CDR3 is TGTGCCACCGCCGAGGACTCCTACGAGCAGTACTTC. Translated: CATAEDSYEQYF.

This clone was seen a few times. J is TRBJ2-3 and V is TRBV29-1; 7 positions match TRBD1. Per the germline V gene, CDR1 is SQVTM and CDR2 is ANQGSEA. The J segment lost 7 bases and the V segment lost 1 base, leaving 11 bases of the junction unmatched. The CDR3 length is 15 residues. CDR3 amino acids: CSVEGYRGNYYTQYF. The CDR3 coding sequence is TGCAGCGTTGAAGGGTACAGGGGAAATTACTATACGCAGTATTTT.

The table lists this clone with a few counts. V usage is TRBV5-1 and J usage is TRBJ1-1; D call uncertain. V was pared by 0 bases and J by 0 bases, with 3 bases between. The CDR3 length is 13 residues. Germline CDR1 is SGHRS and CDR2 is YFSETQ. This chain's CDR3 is CASSLEMNTEAFF. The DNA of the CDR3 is TGCGCCAGCAGCTTGGAGATGAACACTGAAGCTTTCTTT.

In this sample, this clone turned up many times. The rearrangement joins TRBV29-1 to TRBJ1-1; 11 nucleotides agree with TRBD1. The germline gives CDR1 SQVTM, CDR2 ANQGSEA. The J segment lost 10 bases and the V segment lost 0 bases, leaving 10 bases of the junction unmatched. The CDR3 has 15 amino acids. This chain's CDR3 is CSVEEWGQGGPTAFF. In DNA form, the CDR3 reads TGCAGCGTTGAAGAATGGGGACAGGGGGGACCGACAGCTTTCTTT.

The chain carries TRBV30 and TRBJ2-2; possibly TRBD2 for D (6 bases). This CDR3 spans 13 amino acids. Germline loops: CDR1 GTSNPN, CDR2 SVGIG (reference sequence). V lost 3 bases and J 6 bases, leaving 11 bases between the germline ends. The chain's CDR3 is CAWSGGYSGELFF. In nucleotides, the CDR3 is TGTGCCTGGAGCGGGGGATACTCCGGGGAGCTGTTTTTT. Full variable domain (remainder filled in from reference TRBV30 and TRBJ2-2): SQTIHQWPATLVQPVGSPLSLECTVEGTSNPNLYWYRQAAGRGLQLLFYSVGIGQISSEVPQNLSASRPQDRQFILSSKKLLLSDSGFYLCAWSGGYSGELFFGEGSRLTVL.

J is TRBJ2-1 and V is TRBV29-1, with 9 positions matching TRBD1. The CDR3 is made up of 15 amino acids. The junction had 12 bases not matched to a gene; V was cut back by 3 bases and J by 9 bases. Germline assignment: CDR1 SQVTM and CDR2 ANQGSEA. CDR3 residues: CSVEESGTGMREQFF. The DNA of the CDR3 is TGCAGCGTTGAGGAGTCCGGGACAGGGATGCGTGAGCAGTTCTTC.

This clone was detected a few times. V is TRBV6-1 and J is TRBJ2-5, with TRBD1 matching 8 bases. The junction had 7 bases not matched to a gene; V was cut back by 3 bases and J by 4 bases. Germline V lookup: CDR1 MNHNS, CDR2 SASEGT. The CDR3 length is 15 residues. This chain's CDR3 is CASSERQGLGETQYF. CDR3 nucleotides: TGTGCCAGCAGTGAGCGACAGGGGCTGGGAGAGACCCAGTACTTC.

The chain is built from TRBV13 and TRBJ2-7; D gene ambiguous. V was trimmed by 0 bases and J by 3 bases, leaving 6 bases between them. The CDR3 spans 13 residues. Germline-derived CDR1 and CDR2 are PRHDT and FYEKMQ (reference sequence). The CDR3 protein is CASSLGGFYEQYF. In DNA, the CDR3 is TGTGCCAGCAGCTTAGGGGGGTTCTACGAGCAGTACTTC.

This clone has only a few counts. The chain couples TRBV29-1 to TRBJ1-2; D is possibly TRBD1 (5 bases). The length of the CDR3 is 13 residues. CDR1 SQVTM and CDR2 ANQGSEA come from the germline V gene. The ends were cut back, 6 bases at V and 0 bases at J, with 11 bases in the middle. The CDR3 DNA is TGCAGCGTGAAGGACACGGCTAACTATGGCTACACCTTC. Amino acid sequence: CSVKDTANYGYTF.

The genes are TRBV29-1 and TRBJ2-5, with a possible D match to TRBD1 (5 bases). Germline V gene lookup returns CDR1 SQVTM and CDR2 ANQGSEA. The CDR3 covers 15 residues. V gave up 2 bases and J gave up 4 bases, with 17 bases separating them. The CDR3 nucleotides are TGCAGCGTTGAATATGCAGGGTTACTTTTAGAGACCCAGTACTTC. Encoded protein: CSVEYAGLLLETQYF.

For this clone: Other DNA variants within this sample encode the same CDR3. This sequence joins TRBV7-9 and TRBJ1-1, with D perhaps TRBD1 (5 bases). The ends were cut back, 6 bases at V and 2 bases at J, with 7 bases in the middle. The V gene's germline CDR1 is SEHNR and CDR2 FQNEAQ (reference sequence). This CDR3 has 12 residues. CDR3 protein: CASSRGNTEAFF. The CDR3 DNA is TGTGCCAGCAGTAGGGGCAACACTGAAGCTTTCTTT.

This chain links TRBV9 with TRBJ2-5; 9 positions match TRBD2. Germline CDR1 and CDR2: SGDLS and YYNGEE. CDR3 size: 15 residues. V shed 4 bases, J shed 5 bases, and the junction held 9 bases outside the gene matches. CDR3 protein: CASSSGGLAGETQYF. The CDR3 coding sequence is TGTGCCAGCAGCTCAGGGGGACTAGCCGGGGAGACCCAGTACTTC.

CDR3: CASSLGPTGEKLFF. In nucleotides, the CDR3 is TGTGCCAGCAGTTTGGGCCCCACGGGGGAAAAACTGTTTTTT. The chain links TRBV13 to TRBJ1-4; D is ambiguous. There are 14 residues in the CDR3. CDR1 and CDR2 (germline): PRHDT, FYEKMQ (reference sequence). V lost 6 bases and J lost 8, with 16 bases in between.

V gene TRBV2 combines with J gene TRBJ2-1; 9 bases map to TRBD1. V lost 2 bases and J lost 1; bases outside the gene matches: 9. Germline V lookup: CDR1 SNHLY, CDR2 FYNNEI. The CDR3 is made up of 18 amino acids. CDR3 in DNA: TGTGCCAGCAGTGAACTCAGCGGGACAGGGAGATCCTACAATGAGCAGTTCTTC. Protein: CASSELSGTGRSYNEQFF.

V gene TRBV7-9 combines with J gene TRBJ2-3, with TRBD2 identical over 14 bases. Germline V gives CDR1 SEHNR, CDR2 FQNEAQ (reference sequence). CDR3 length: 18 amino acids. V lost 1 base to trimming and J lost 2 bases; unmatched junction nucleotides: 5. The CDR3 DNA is TGTGCCAGCAGCTTAGAGGGACTAGCGGGAGTTCCCACAGATACGCAGTATTTT. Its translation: CASSLEGLAGVPTDTQYF.